The rows below give T cell receptor beta chains drawn from one sample of a study of regulatory T cells in long-lasting Graves disease. MiXCR was run by TCRdb on the multiplex PCR reads, yielding one entry per CDR3 protein. Here the sample spans hundreds of thousands of distinct CDR3 sequences, under 25% being singletons. Source: peripheral blood mononuclear cells (PBMCs), taken when the disease was refractory, from a patient treated with antithyroid drugs. These receptors originate from a female donor with Graves disease. Each CDR3 is given with its conserved first and last residue. A D gene is named only where the DNA matches it firmly. Expanded clones are given a class, and other clones once, few, many or no size at all.

cdr3_length	clone_size	d_call	v_call	j_call	cdr3_nt	cdr3_aa
15	few	NA	TRBV7-2	TRBJ1-2	TGTGCCAGCAGCTTATTATTAATAGATTCCTATGGCTACACCTTC	CASSLLLIDSYGYTF
13	few	TRBD1	TRBV5-1	TRBJ1-2	TGCGCCAGCAGCAAAGGACAGGGGGACGGCTACACCTTC	CASSKGQGDGYTF
15	many	NA	TRBV30	TRBJ2-5	TGTGCCTGGAGTGTATTTCCGGGGGCGGGGGAGACCCAGTACTTC	CAWSVFPGAGETQYF
15	few	NA	TRBV5-1	TRBJ1-1	TGCGCCAGCAGCTTGGGGTGGGGGGTTTCGTTGGAGGCTTTCTTT	CASSLGWGVSLEAFF
15	NA	NA	TRBV6-1	TRBJ1-5	TGTGCCAGCAGTGAAGCTAGAACAGGCAATCAGCCCCAGCATTTT	CASSEARTGNQPQHF
15	NA	TRBD2	TRBV30	TRBJ2-1	TGTGCCTGGAGTGTCGTGACTAGCGGATACAATGAGCAGTTCTTC	CAWSVVTSGYNEQFF
13	few	NA	TRBV20-1	TRBJ2-5	TGCAGTGCTGGGGACTGGCTACGGGAGACCCAGTACTTC	CSAGDWLRETQYF
13	many	NA	TRBV7-8	TRBJ2-7	TGTGCCAGCAGCTTAATTAGCAGTGGACGATGGGACTTC	CASSLISSGRWDF
13	many	TRBD1	TRBV28	TRBJ2-7	TGTGCCGTTCACCCAGGGACAGAATACGAGCAGTACTTC	CAVHPGTEYEQYF
15	NA	TRBD2	TRBV7-6	TRBJ2-1	TGTGCCAGCAGTCTTCTAGCGGACCTCATTAATGAGCAGTTCTTC	CASSLLADLINEQFF
15	NA	NA	TRBV20-1	TRBJ2-5	TGCAGTGCTAGCCTTTTGGAGGGGTGGTACGAGACCCAGTACTTC	CSASLLEGWYETQYF
12	NA	NA	TRBV4-3	TRBJ1-1	TGCGCCAGCGGGGCGGCTAACACTGAAGCTTTCTTT	CASGAANTEAFF
15	NA	TRBD1	TRBV7-2	TRBJ1-6	TGTGCCAGCAGCTCCGGACAGGGACCTAATTCACCCCTCCACTTT	CASSSGQGPNSPLHF
15	many	TRBD1	TRBV20-1	TRBJ1-5	TGCAGTGCTAGAGACGACGGACAGGGCAATCAGCCCCAGCATTTT	CSARDDGQGNQPQHF
15	NA	NA	TRBV7-2	TRBJ2-1	TGTGCCAGCACCCTGACCACCGGCTCCTACAATGAGCAGTTCTTC	CASTLTTGSYNEQFF
12	many	NA	TRBV12-3/TRBV12-4	TRBJ2-5	TGTGCCAGCAGTCCCACCTCTAGAGACGGCCACTTC	CASSPTSRDGHF
15	NA	TRBD2	TRBV7-2	TRBJ2-3	TGTGCCAGCAGGGTTCCGGGACTAGGCACAGATACGCAGTATTTT	CASRVPGLGTDTQYF
13	NA	TRBD1	TRBV11-2	TRBJ2-7	TGTGCCAGCAGCTCCCGCCTCGGACAGGGTGTCTTTTTC	CASSSRLGQGVFF
14	many	NA	TRBV11-2	TRBJ1-1	TGTGCCAGCAGCTTTGGAGGCATGAACACTGAAGCTTTCTTT	CASSFGGMNTEAFF
13	few	TRBD1	TRBV7-9	TRBJ2-7	TGTGCCAGCAGCTCCTCGGGACAGGGCAGGCAGTACTTC	CASSSSGQGRQYF
14	few	NA	TRBV19	TRBJ2-2	TGTGCCAGTAGTACCCTCGGGACATCCGGGGAGCTGTTTTTT	CASSTLGTSGELFF
15	many	TRBD1	TRBV10-3	TRBJ2-2	TGTGCCATCAGTGTACAGGGGGTTTACACCGGGGAGCTGTTTTTT	CAISVQGVYTGELFF
15	few	NA	TRBV7-2	TRBJ2-5	TGTGCCAGCAGCTTTAGTGTGGGGCTGGGGGAGACCCAGTACTTC	CASSFSVGLGETQYF
15	many	NA	TRBV11-2	TRBJ1-5	TGTGCCAGCAGCAGTGGAGATGGGTACAATCAGCCCCAGCATTTT	CASSSGDGYNQPQHF
13	many	NA	TRBV6-1	TRBJ2-5	TGTGCCAGCACCCTCGTACGGGAGGAGACCCAGTACTTC	CASTLVREETQYF
13	many	NA	TRBV2	TRBJ2-2	TGTGCCAGCAGGGGGCCTAACCCCGGGGAGCTGTTTTTT	CASRGPNPGELFF
14	NA	TRBD1	TRBV30	TRBJ2-7	TGTGCCTGGAGTGCCGGGACAGGGGGCTACGAGCAGTACTTC	CAWSAGTGGYEQYF
14	many	TRBD1	TRBV28	TRBJ1-2	TGTGCCAGCAGTTTATCGACAGGGAACTATGGCTACACCTTC	CASSLSTGNYGYTF
17	many	NA	TRBV6-1	TRBJ1-5	TGTGCCAGCAGCCGGGCACAGGGCCCGAATAGCAATCAGCCCCAGCATTTT	CASSRAQGPNSNQPQHF